This T cell receptor (beta chain) originates from a study of cytomegalovirus exposure and HLA in healthy donors (TCRdb year 2017). Context from the whole study: According to an earlier analysis of 550 to 750 of the donors, about 179 million T cells yielded 120 million or so unique TCR beta sequences and around 300 Gb of sequence data. Because of strong linkage in the cohort, roughly five DR-DQ haplotypes were treated as single units for association and clustering. An early release covering roughly 580 HLA-typed donors comprised roughly 300 gigabases of sequencing data and 85 million to 100 million unique TCR sequences. Using immunosequencing, the study profiled T cell repertoires from fewer than 700 subjects and related those repertoires to cytomegalovirus serostatus. On average, over 200,000 unique TCR beta nucleotide sequences were sequenced per donor among fewer than 500 genotyped donors of the cohort, with 15% to 20% of those sequences being non-productive. Besides the first cohort of around 670 subjects, a separate validation cohort made up of about 120 different subjects was used. Class I and class II HLA loci were covered by the typing at four-digit resolution. Every repertoire in the discovery cohort had been generated on one and the same sequencing platform. The number of donors typed differed by locus, with roughly 620-630 for A, B, C, DRB1 and DQB1, 522 for DQA1, about 610 for DPA1, and some 470 for DPB1. The study combined high-throughput TCR immunosequencing, statistical association of individual TCRs with disease status, and machine learning to predict cytomegalovirus infection status. Donor age, sex, ethnicity and CMV serostatus were compiled alongside the repertoire data. The study aimed to test whether signatures of past pathogen exposure could be identified by cataloging public T cell receptors. In the later analysis, no new phenotypic data were used to find candidate immune exposures; instead, reliance was placed on TCR beta sequences and their occurrence across donors. In a later genetic analysis, genome-wide SNP genotypes for about three fifths of the 666 donors were used, and that subset was treated as a discovery cohort. In a later analysis, previously published TCR beta repertoires from 500 to 750 donors were re-analyzed and high-resolution HLA genotyping was added so that TCR occurrence patterns could be studied. Of the roughly 400 genotyped donors, 65% to 90% were placed in the genetic ancestry cluster associated with self-reported Caucasian donors. An earlier analysis of approximately 640 of the donors applied high-throughput TCR beta sequencing to assess whether each TCR beta V gene segment acted as functional or pseudogenic.

This clone was recorded only once. It lacks a known antigen. No much larger clonotype is one base removed from it; base qualities were not supplied. On the study overall, not on this receptor specifically: In a later genetic analysis, a missense DCLRE1C variant was associated with V-gene and J-gene trimming of TCR beta chains, and the association was replicated in an independent cohort. Because counts were too low, some 17 rarely observed V segments, including chromosome 9 orphons, were excluded from the earlier analysis of roughly 580 of the donors. The authors suggested that the approach could potentially be generalized to other disease states and immunological phenotypes. Some IMGT-functional V segments, including TRBV6-2 and TRBV6-3, could not be told apart with the 87-base-pair reads, so those segments were excluded. In an earlier analysis of more than 450 of the donors, most TCR beta V segments were observed in productive rearrangements about 87% or about 30% of the time, broadly matching IMGT annotations. The study listed 164 TCR beta chains as associated with cytomegalovirus. In this cohort, only TCR beta chains were sequenced, and detectable features were limited by the absence of alpha or paired-chain data. The presence/absence analyses assumed that sequencing depth was roughly uniform across donors, and that assumption may not be true. Strong co-occurrence of HLA alleles, especially DR and DQ, made assigning TCR associations to individual alleles difficult. In vitro tests confirmed that a few of the cytomegalovirus-associated TCR beta chains recognize cytomegalovirus antigens. Because HLA typing was missing for some donors at each locus, association tests included only the typed subset. In both the original and validation cohorts, the classifier was reported to diagnose cytomegalovirus status with high specificity and sensitivity. A later analysis reported that several top co-occurrence clusters appeared linked to parvovirus B19, influenza, CMV and Epstein-Barr virus. Compared with equally common non-associated chains, HLA-associated TCR beta chains in a later analysis were more clonally expanded and had lower generation probabilities. Immune exposure information for the cohort was limited to CMV serostatus. In a later analysis, some 18,000 TCR beta sequences were associated with specific HLA alleles at a false discovery rate of 0.05. According to a later analysis, most CMV-associated TCR beta chains appeared to be HLA-restricted, and the HLA associations seemed to be driven largely by CMV exposure. A later analysis found that TCR association rates varied across HLA loci, with DRB1 alleles showing the most associated TCRs and HLA-C alleles the fewest. A further reported finding was that TCR beta sequences accurately predicted the HLA-A and HLA-B alleles for most subjects in the first cohort. The sequencing pipeline was judged likely to have produced a cluster of highly shared sequence variants as a technical artifact. According to a later genetic analysis, donors in an Asian-associated ancestry cluster had fewer N-insertions in productive TCRs than the roughly 660-donor mean. Most TCR sequences were observed very rarely across donors, whereas some public TCRs were present in many individuals. Linkage disequilibrium might explain the correlated functional status among segregating V segments, but an unknown experimental factor could not be ruled out.

The CDR3 runs 16 residues from the cysteine to the phenylalanine. The DNA shown is the 48-base CDR3, in frame from base 1. CDR1 and CDR2, per the germline V gene (reference sequence), are SGHNT and YYREEE. Compared with germline, V lacks 2 bases and J lacks 1 base; bases without a gene match: 6. Libraries were prepared through the immunoSEQ multiplex PCR assay. The multiplex PCR relied on a mix of 60 forward primers for TCR Vbeta segments and 13 reverse primers for TCR Jbeta segments. Amplification of the CDR3 region of rearranged TCR beta genes was performed with a multiplex PCR assay on genomic DNA. The Illumina HiSeq System was used to sequence the amplified TCR beta libraries as 87-base-pair reads. The paper's data handling went like this. A later analysis counted about 76 million unique TCR beta chains across the 550 to 800 repertoires, and around 9.9 million of these chains were shared by at least two donors. Raw reads were error-corrected and collapsed into unique sequences with a nearest-neighbor algorithm that merged closely related sequences to remove PCR and sequencing errors. Alignment of CDR3 sequences to IMGT reference sequences was used to assign V, D and J gene segments. For a sequence to be retained, a match of at least six nucleotides to both a V gene segment and a J gene segment was required. Rearrangements were classified as productive when the CDR3 lacked stop codons and remained in frame with V and J, and all other rearrangements were classified as non-productive. Following IMGT convention, CDR3 was defined as the stretch from the second conserved V-encoded cysteine to the conserved J-encoded phenylalanine. In an earlier analysis of more than 550 of the donors, sequences lacking an unambiguous match to a single V gene segment were excluded. An earlier analysis of a few hundred of the donors called V segments functional above 56.7% productive rearrangements and segregating when the between-donor standard deviation exceeded 5%. A statistical classification framework was developed to diagnose cytomegalovirus status using the catalog of TCR beta chain sequences. V and J gene assignment, in a later analysis, came from comparing TCR nucleotide sequences with IMGT/GENE-DB human TR gene sequences. Using the TCRdist pipeline, a later analysis assigned CDR3 sequences along with most-parsimonious VDJ recombination scenarios. A later analysis defined each TCR beta chain by its CDR3 amino acid sequence plus V-gene family, and excluded reads lacking a unique V-gene family. In a later analysis, approximately 640 highly shared, low-generation-probability nucleotide sequences were removed to address suspected cross-contamination and a sequencing artifact. A later analysis calculated a clonal expansion index for each public chain from normalized within-repertoire ranks of inferred template counts. A later analysis computed generation probabilities with a VDJ recombination model fitted to out-of-frame rearrangements, and checked the results against IGoR. In a later analysis, hypergeometric tests were used to score TCR-TCR, TCR-HLA and TCR-CMV co-occurrence, with a repertoire-size bias correction applied to TCR pairs. In a later analysis, false discovery rates were estimated by permuting HLA or CMV assignments 20 times. In a later analysis, co-occurring TCRs were grouped using DBSCAN, with TCRdist sequence similarity added in when clustering inside HLA-allele-positive subsets. Repertoires with fewer than 30,000 or more than 120,000 public chains, plus five repertoires with anomalous nucleotide sharing, were excluded from co-occurrence clustering. TCRdb re-hosts the immuneACCESS table, in-frame sequences only. Its copies lack some clones; in the studies checked, an unresolved V gene accounts for under half of them, and the cause for the rest is not known. The DNA was the basis for D and trimming; V, J and clone size are from that table. The sample contains around 120,000 clones, around 83% of them found a single time. The ten largest clones take up less than 3.5% of the sample.

In total, 600 or so healthy bone marrow donors made up the cohort. All cohort members were sampled while nominally healthy, although unrecorded immune exposures were likely present. The donor tested CMV seronegative, placing the donor among the approximately 400 seronegative members of the cohort. Every donor gave a peripheral blood sample, and the peripheral blood mononuclear cells from that sample were used for TCR beta sequencing. Genomic DNA was extracted from the blood cell samples with the Qiagen DNeasy Blood Extraction Kit. Rearrangement joined TRBV5-4 to TRBJ2-7; a stretch of 10 junction bases matches TRBD2. Specimen: PBMCs. This receptor was obtained from a man aged 50-60 years in good health and CMV-seronegative. This receptor has the CDR3 CASSFGGLAVSYEQYF. The DNA reads TGTGCCAGCAGCTTCGGAGGACTAGCGGTTTCCTACGAGCAGTACTTC.